This T cell receptor beta chain appears in the sequencing data of a study of cytomegalovirus exposure and HLA in healthy donors. Study findings and constraints: Subsequent analysis found a tendency for first-cohort TCR clusters to co-occur within the approximately 130 validation repertoires. The study listed roughly 160 cytomegalovirus-associated TCR beta chains. CMV antigen specificity of a few CMV-associated chains was confirmed in vitro.

The germline V gene has CDR1 SGHAT and CDR2 FQNNGV. CDR3 length: 15 amino acids. Trimming cost V 3 bases and J 3 bases; bases outside gene matches: 2. The table came from immunoSEQ multiplex PCR; TCRdb's copy has only in-frame clones and leaves some out. The table lists 250,000 to 300,000 clones, around 89% of them singletons. On this clone itself: No antigen is known for it.

Material: PBMCs. This receptor was obtained from a woman aged 18-29 years in good health and CMV-seronegative. The V call is TRBV11-2, the J call TRBJ2-2, with 9 bases lining up with TRBD1. The CDR3 coding sequence is TGTGCCAGCAGCTTCGACAGGGGGGACACCGGGGAGCTGTTTTTT. Protein product: CASSFDRGDTGELFF.